The 14 T cell receptor beta chains in this list originate from one sample, sequenced in a study of OX40 agonist ivuxolimab in advanced cancers. The library was produced with the immunoSEQ multiplex PCR assay. TCRdb took this table from immuneACCESS and kept in-frame rearrangements with V and J called. Such tables lack part of the clones; where checked against another copy, unresolved V genes explain under half of the gap, and the rest is unexplained. This sample is represented by tens of thousands of clones; roughly 84% of them were singletons. The ten largest make up less than 4% of the sample. The material was CD4+ or CD8+ T cells sorted from blood, obtained in a trial of the OX40 agonist ivuxolimab. All receptors derive from an adult with an advanced solid tumor such as melanoma, head and neck, liver or kidney cancer.

This clone appeared a single time. The rearrangement uses TRBV15 and TRBJ2-7, with TRBD2 matching over 10 bases. The CDR3 contains 15 residues. V shed 1 base, J shed 2 bases, and the junction held 2 bases outside the gene matches. Germline V CDR1 and CDR2: LNHNV, YYDKDF (reference sequence). CDR3 protein: CATSRAGTSAYEQYF. CDR3 nucleotides: TGTGCCACCAGCAGAGCCGGGACTAGCGCCTACGAGCAGTACTTC.

This chain links TRBV15 with TRBJ1-1; D might be TRBD1 (6 bases). The germline gives CDR1 LNHNV, CDR2 YYDKDF (reference sequence). V was shortened by 5 bases and J by 3 bases, with 25 bases between the two germline ends. The CDR3 runs to 18 residues. The CDR3 protein is CATSPLRGTFPEDTEAFF. The CDR3 DNA is TGTGCCACCAGCCCCCTAAGGGGGACATTCCCGGAGGACACTGAAGCTTTCTTT. The variable domain in full, with the rest retrieved from reference TRBV15 and TRBJ1-1, is DAMVIQNPRYQVTQFGKPVTLSCSQTLNHNVMYWYQQKSSQAPKLLFHYYDKDFNNEADTPDNFQSRRPNTSFCFLDIRSPGLGDTAMYLCATSPLRGTFPEDTEAFFGQGTRLTVV.

The rearrangement joins TRBV2 to TRBJ1-3; no clear D gene. CDR3 size: 14 residues. V shed 5 bases and J shed 1 base, with 9 bases lying between them. CDR1 is SNHLY, CDR2 FYNNEI, per germline. The CDR3 DNA reads TGTGCCAGCAGTCCCTCTCTTTCTGGAAACACCATATATTTT. It encodes CASSPSLSGNTIYF.

The chain carries TRBV20-1 and TRBJ2-7; D gene ambiguous. The CDR3 length is 11 residues. Trimming shortened V by 7 bases and J by 1 base, and 8 bases separated the two germline ends. Germline CDR1 and CDR2: DFQATT and SNEGSKA (reference sequence). The CDR3 protein is CSVRDSYEQYF. CDR3 sequence (DNA): TGCAGTGTCCGTGATTCCTACGAGCAGTACTTC.

The J gene is TRBJ2-3, the V gene TRBV4-2; D could derive from TRBD1 or TRBD2 (5 bases each). This CDR3 region has 18 residues. V lost 3 bases to trimming and J lost 0 bases, with 19 bases between them. Germline V gene sequence: CDR1 LGHNA, CDR2 YNFKEQ. CDR3 residues: CASSQIVSGTDSTDTQYF. The CDR3 nucleotides are TGTGCCAGCAGCCAGATCGTATCGGGGACGGATAGCACAGATACGCAGTATTTT.

This clone was found once. The rearrangement uses TRBV6-5 and TRBJ1-2, with D hard to call. Germline CDR1 and CDR2: MNHEY and SVGAGI. The CDR3 covers 13 residues. Trimming left V 0 bases short and J 8 bases short, with 10 bases between. As DNA, the CDR3 is TGTGCCAGCAGTTACTCTGTCGTGGGGGGCTACACCTTC. Translation gives CASSYSVVGGYTF.

The chain carries TRBV11-2 and TRBJ1-6, with TRBD1 matching 7 bases. CDR1 is SGHAT, CDR2 FQNNGV, per germline. The CDR3 spans 14 residues. Trimming at V came to 0 bases and at J to 10 bases, leaving 3 bases not matched to a gene. The CDR3 nucleotides read TGTGCCAGCAGCTTAGAGAGGGGGCGGTCACCCCTCCACTTT. Translation gives CASSLERGRSPLHF. The variable domain in full, with the rest retrieved from reference TRBV11-2 and TRBJ1-6, is EAGVAQSPRYKIIEKRQSVAFWCNPISGHATLYWYQQILGQGPKLLIQFQNNGVVDDSQLPKDRFSAERLKGVDSTLKIQPAKLEDSAVYLCASSLERGRSPLHFGNGTRLTVT.

J is TRBJ2-6 and V is TRBV12-2. TRBV12-2 is noted as a pseudogene. The CDR3 is made up of 15 amino acids. The CDR3, as DNA: TGTGCAAGTCGCTTGTCGCAGACTCCACACAAAGTCGGGCCTTTC. Amino acids: CASRLSQTPHKVGPF.

J is TRBJ2-3 and V is TRBV9; 10 bases line up with TRBD2. Germline assignment: CDR1 SGDLS and CDR2 YYNGEE. V dropped 0 bases and J dropped 2; count of bases not matched to a gene: 6. There are 17 residues in the CDR3. The CDR3 sequence: CASSVGVAGGPTDTQYF. CDR3 DNA sequence: TGTGCCAGCAGCGTAGGGGTAGCGGGGGGCCCCACAGATACGCAGTATTTT.

The chain links TRBV29-1 to TRBJ2-3, with 9 bases identical to TRBD1. The CDR3 contains 14 residues. CDR1 SQVTM and CDR2 ANQGSEA come from the germline V gene. V lost 4 bases to trimming and J lost 8 bases; unmatched junction nucleotides: 10. The CDR3 DNA reads as TGCAGCGTTGGACCGGGACAGGGCCTTGGTACGCAGTATTTT. This translates into CSVGPGQGLGTQYF.

The CDR3 sequence is CASSFADNSPLHF. CDR3 nucleotide sequence: TGTGCCAGCAGCTTTGCCGATAATTCACCCCTCCACTTT. This chain connects TRBV7-2 to TRBJ1-6; D not certain. The CDR3 contains 13 residues. Germline V gene data show CDR1 as SGHTA and CDR2 as FQGNSA. Trimming shortened V by 3 bases and J by 5 bases, and 5 bases separated the two germline ends.

The rearrangement links TRBV5-4 to TRBJ2-1, with 9 nucleotides matching TRBD1. The CDR3 has 15 residues. V dropped 4 bases and J dropped 7; count of bases not matched to a gene: 9. Germline V gene data show CDR1 as SGHNT and CDR2 as YYREEE (reference sequence). This CDR3 is CASSKVGTGRNEQFF. CDR3 DNA: TGTGCCAGCAGCAAAGTGGGGACAGGGCGGAATGAGCAGTTCTTC.

This clone was seen a handful of times. The gene calls are TRBV7-3 and TRBJ2-5; tentative D call: TRBD2 (6 bases). The germline V and J ends were trimmed by 2 bases and 5 bases, with 9 bases remaining between them. The CDR3 has 13 residues. CDR1 and CDR2 from the germline V gene are SGHTA and FQGTGA. The CDR3, as DNA: TGTGCCAGCAGCTTAGGCGGGGTTGAGACCCAGTACTTC. Translating it yields CASSLGGVETQYF.

In nucleotides, the CDR3 is TGTGCCAGCAGCGTAAACCCGGGACAGGTCTACGAGCAGTACTTC. It yields the protein CASSVNPGQVYEQYF. The chain recombines TRBV11-2 with TRBJ2-7; 8 bases are shared with TRBD1. Trimming cost V 5 bases and J 3 bases; bases outside gene matches: 9. Germline V gene data show CDR1 as SGHAT and CDR2 as FQNNGV. The CDR3 has 15 residues.